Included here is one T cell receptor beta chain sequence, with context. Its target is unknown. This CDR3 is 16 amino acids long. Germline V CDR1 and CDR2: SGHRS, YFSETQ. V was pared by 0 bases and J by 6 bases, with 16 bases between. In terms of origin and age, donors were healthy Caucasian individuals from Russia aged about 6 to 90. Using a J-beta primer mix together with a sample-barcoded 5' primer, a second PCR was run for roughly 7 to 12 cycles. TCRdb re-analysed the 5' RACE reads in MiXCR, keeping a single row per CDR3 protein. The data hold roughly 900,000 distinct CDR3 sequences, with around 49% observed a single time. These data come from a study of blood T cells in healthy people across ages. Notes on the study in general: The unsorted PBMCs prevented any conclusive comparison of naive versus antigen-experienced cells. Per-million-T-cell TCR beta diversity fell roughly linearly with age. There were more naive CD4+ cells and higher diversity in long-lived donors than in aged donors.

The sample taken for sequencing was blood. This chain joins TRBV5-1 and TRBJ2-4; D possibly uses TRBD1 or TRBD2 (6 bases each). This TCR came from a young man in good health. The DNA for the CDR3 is TGCGCCAGCAGCTTGGGCTACGGGGGCGCAATAAACATTCAGTACTTC. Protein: CASSLGYGGAINIQYF.